A single sample is the source of the 9 T cell receptor beta chains below, sequenced in a study of identifying expanded T cells in peripheral blood. Using immunoSEQ multiplex PCR, the repertoire was profiled, and TCRdb retains in-frame clones only, with some absent. The table lists under 85,000 clones, roughly 84% of them singletons. The sample consisted of blood. These receptors all stem from a person aged 18 to 75 in good health.

This sequence joins TRBV6-5 and TRBJ1-4; D may be TRBD1 (6 bases). Germline V gives CDR1 MNHEY, CDR2 SVGAGI. The V end lost 6 bases, the J end lost 11 bases, and 16 bases lay between the germline ends. This CDR3 has 13 amino acids. The CDR3: CASSSNRDGKLFF. The DNA for the CDR3 is TGTGCCAGCAGCTCCAACAGGGACGGTAAACTGTTTTTT.

The gene calls are TRBV18 and TRBJ1-2; a possible D gene is TRBD1 (6 bases). V was pared by 0 bases and J by 2 bases, with 16 bases between. The germline CDR1 and CDR2 sequences are KGHSH and LQKENI. This CDR3 comprises 17 residues. The CDR3 region is CASSPPTGGRENYGYTF. The CDR3 DNA follows: TGTGCCAGCTCACCACCGACAGGAGGAAGGGAAAACTATGGCTACACCTTC.

The chain combines TRBV6-5 with TRBJ2-7; D is uncertain. This CDR3 has 15 amino acids. Germline CDR1 is MNHEY and CDR2 is SVGAGI. V lost 6 bases and J lost 0, with 15 bases in between. CDR3: CASRGRGFSSYEQYF. The CDR3 DNA reads as TGTGCCAGCAGGGGCCGCGGTTTTAGCTCCTACGAGCAGTACTTC.

V usage is TRBV11-2 and J usage is TRBJ1-2; D is undetermined. There are 14 residues in the CDR3. Trimming pared 0 bases from V and 7 bases from J, leaving 12 bases between. Germline values: CDR1 SGHAT, CDR2 FQNNGV. The CDR3 protein is CASSLDLASIGYTF. The CDR3 DNA is TGTGCCAGCAGCTTAGATTTGGCCAGTATTGGCTACACCTTC. Looking up the rest from reference TRBV11-2 and TRBJ1-2 gives the full variable domain: EAGVAQSPRYKIIEKRQSVAFWCNPISGHATLYWYQQILGQGPKLLIQFQNNGVVDDSQLPKDRFSAERLKGVDSTLKIQPAKLEDSAVYLCASSLDLASIGYTFGSGTRLTVV.

The rearrangement joins TRBV6-5 to TRBJ2-5, with TRBD2 identical over 9 bases. This CDR3 region has 14 residues. J lost 12 bases, V lost 10 bases, and 18 bases had no gene match. Germline V CDR1 and CDR2: MNHEY, SVGAGI. CDR3 protein: CAIKREAADLTEYF. DNA of the CDR3: TGTGCCATCAAGCGGGAGGCCGCAGATTTAACAGAGTACTTC.

This rearrangement joins TRBV7-2 to TRBJ2-7, with 9 bases that match TRBD1. CDR1 is SGHTA, CDR2 FQGNSA, per germline. V was pared by 4 bases and J by 3 bases, with 4 bases of the junction left unmatched. CDR3 size: 14 residues. The CDR3 bases are TGTGCCAGCAGCTCCGGGACAGGGAACTACGAGCAGTACTTC. This encodes CASSSGTGNYEQYF.

The chain carries TRBV2 and TRBJ2-3; 7 bases line up with TRBD2. The CDR3 consists of 15 residues. V shed 3 bases and J 3 bases; nucleotides not matched to a gene: 6. The germline CDR1 and CDR2 sequences are SNHLY and FYNNEI. CDR3 nucleotides: TGTGCCAGCAGTGAGGGGGGGAAAGGGACAGATACGCAGTATTTT. It translates to CASSEGGKGTDTQYF.

The chain combines TRBV4-2 with TRBJ2-1; 9 bases line up with TRBD2. J lost 0 bases, V lost 0 bases, and 0 bases had no gene match. Germline V gives CDR1 LGHNA, CDR2 YNFKEQ. The CDR3 length is 16 residues. The DNA for the CDR3 is TGTGCCAGCAGCCAAGAGACTAGCGGCTCCTACAATGAGCAGTTCTTC. Translated, it gives CASSQETSGSYNEQFF.

This clone occurred once. The V and J genes are TRBV13 and TRBJ2-5; 9 positions match TRBD1. The junction had 13 bases not matched to a gene; V was cut back by 6 bases and J by 5 bases. This CDR3 contains 16 residues. Germline V gene sequence: CDR1 PRHDT, CDR2 FYEKMQ (reference sequence). The CDR3 DNA reads as TGTGCCAGCAGAAATACAGGGGGCGCGGGTGGGGAGACCCAGTACTTC. This sequence encodes CASRNTGGAGGETQYF.